A selection of T cell receptor beta chains follows, all from one sample in a study of shared T cell receptors in the human thymus. TCRdb keeps only in-frame clones here, not all; method: immunoSEQ multiplex PCR. The data show hundreds of thousands of clones, 70% to 90% seen once. These data also featured in a second study, about human thymus T cells.

Material for sequencing was thymocytes. The receptors stem from a boy in the first two years of life with a congenital heart defect. The CDR3 runs from the conserved cysteine through the conserved F or W. A D gene is named only where the DNA matches it firmly. Size tells how often a clone was seen (once, few, many) or the class of an expanded clone, and some rows leave it out.

j_call,d_call,v_call,cdr3_length,clone_size,cdr3_aa,cdr3_nt
TRBJ2-1,NA,TRBV4-3,15,NA,CASSQDGDNPYEQFF,TGCGCCAGCAGCCAAGATGGGGACAATCCGTATGAGCAGTTCTTC
TRBJ2-3,TRBD2,TRBV18,19,NA,CASSPSTFYSGGKEDTQYF,TGTGCCAGCTCACCAAGCACGTTCTATAGCGGGGGGAAGGAAGATACGCAGTATTTT
TRBJ1-6,NA,TRBV5-5,14,NA,CASSLRGGPRALHF,TGTGCCAGCAGCTTGAGGGGGGGACCCCGGGCCCTCCACTTT
TRBJ2-3,NA,TRBV6-1,11,NA,CASSVKDTQYF,TGTGCCAGCAGTGTAAAAGATACGCAGTATTTT
TRBJ2-1,TRBD1,TRBV29-1,14,NA,CSVEWTGGSREQFF,TGCAGCGTTGAATGGACAGGGGGATCGAGAGAGCAGTTCTTC
TRBJ1-1,TRBD1,TRBV28,14,NA,CASSPGQDPTEAFF,TGTGCCAGCAGCCCGGGACAGGATCCCACTGAAGCTTTCTTT
TRBJ2-7,TRBD2,TRBV28,20,NA,CASSHHPTRGLAGGPIEQYF,TGTGCCAGCAGTCACCATCCTACCCGGGGACTAGCGGGAGGGCCAATCGAGCAGTACTTC
TRBJ1-4,TRBD1,TRBV10-3,15,NA,CAISDPDRGLYKLFF,TGTGCCATCAGTGACCCGGACAGGGGTCTGTATAAACTGTTTTTT
TRBJ2-7,NA,TRBV29-1,13,NA,CSVSGGSSYEQYF,TGCAGCGTGTCCGGCGGGTCTTCCTACGAGCAGTACTTC
TRBJ2-5,TRBD2,TRBV7-9,15,NA,CASAGTSGYKETQYF,TGTGCCAGCGCAGGGACTAGCGGTTACAAAGAGACCCAGTACTTC
TRBJ2-3,TRBD1,TRBV11-3,16,NA,CASSRNHRGTTDTQYF,TGTGCCAGCAGCCGGAACCACAGGGGCACCACAGATACGCAGTATTTT
TRBJ2-7,TRBD1,TRBV29-1,16,NA,CSVEDPVTGGLYEQYF,TGCAGCGTTGAAGATCCCGTGACAGGGGGCCTGTACGAGCAGTACTTC
TRBJ2-2,TRBD2,TRBV5-6,17,NA,CASSPRLAGYFTGELFF,TGTGCCAGCAGCCCCCGACTAGCGGGATACTTCACCGGGGAGCTGTTTTTT
TRBJ2-7,TRBD2,TRBV15,16,NA,CATSVRRGRPSYEQYF,TGTGCCACCAGCGTCAGGCGGGGGAGGCCGAGCTACGAGCAGTACTTC
TRBJ2-3,NA,TRBV7-2,16,NA,CASSLQSGLRTDTQYF,TGTGCCAGCAGCCTTCAATCGGGACTCCGCACAGATACGCAGTATTTT
TRBJ2-7,TRBD2,TRBV5-1,14,NA,CASTLLADPGEQYF,TGCGCCAGCACTCTACTAGCGGATCCGGGTGAGCAGTACTTC
TRBJ2-7,NA,TRBV29-1,11,NA,CSVERGYEQYF,TGCAGCGTTGAAAGGGGCTACGAGCAGTACTTC
TRBJ1-2,TRBD1,TRBV28,14,NA,CASSFGTANYGYTF,TGTGCCAGCAGTTTTGGGACAGCTAACTATGGCTACACCTTC
TRBJ2-3,NA,TRBV6-1,15,once,CASSLEVTSTDTQYF,TGTGCCAGCAGTCTAGAGGTCACTAGCACAGATACGCAGTATTTT
TRBJ1-1,NA,TRBV6-1,18,NA,CASSEVEGSWKRDTEAFF,TGTGCCAGCAGTGAAGTGGAGGGATCTTGGAAGCGGGACACTGAAGCTTTCTTT
TRBJ1-2,TRBD1,TRBV5-8,17,NA,CASSLASRGHYNYGYTF,TGTGCCAGCAGCTTGGCTTCCAGGGGGCATTATAACTATGGCTACACCTTC
TRBJ1-3,NA,TRBV10-1,17,NA,CASRDPPEGARGNTIYF,TGCGCCAGCAGAGATCCCCCGGAAGGGGCGAGAGGAAACACCATATATTTT
TRBJ2-1,TRBD1,TRBV10-1,13,NA,CASSGYRGGEQFF,TGCGCCAGCAGTGGGTACAGGGGCGGTGAGCAGTTCTTC
TRBJ1-5,TRBD1,TRBV28,15,NA,CASSPRQGANQPQHF,TGTGCCAGCAGTCCAAGACAGGGGGCAAATCAGCCCCAGCATTTT
TRBJ2-7,NA,TRBV28,12,NA,CASSSAGGEQYF,TGTGCCAGCAGTTCCGCCGGGGGCGAGCAGTACTTC
TRBJ2-7,NA,TRBV19,13,NA,CASSKPGLIEQYF,TGTGCCAGTAGTAAACCAGGGTTGATTGAGCAGTACTTC
TRBJ2-7,TRBD1,TRBV7-9,14,NA,CASSWTGDRNEQYF,TGTGCCAGCAGCTGGACAGGAGATCGCAACGAGCAGTACTTC
TRBJ2-7,TRBD1,TRBV5-1,13,NA,CASSRDRGYEQYF,TGCGCCAGCAGCAGGGACAGGGGTTACGAGCAGTACTTC
TRBJ1-1,NA,TRBV7-2,17,NA,CASSQYLQPGGWAEAFF,TGTGCCAGCAGCCAATATCTGCAGCCGGGGGGCTGGGCTGAAGCTTTCTTT
TRBJ2-1,TRBD1,TRBV5-1,18,NA,CASSAGTGEDSSYNEQFF,TGCGCCAGCAGCGCCGGGACAGGGGAGGATAGCTCCTACAATGAGCAGTTCTTC
TRBJ1-1,TRBD1,TRBV19,18,NA,CASSIGNRGREVNTEAFF,TGTGCCAGTAGTATAGGGAACAGGGGGCGTGAGGTGAACACTGAAGCTTTCTTT
TRBJ2-1,TRBD2,TRBV4-3,17,NA,CASSQDSAGGPFGEQFF,TGCGCCAGCAGCCAAGATTCTGCGGGAGGGCCTTTTGGTGAGCAGTTCTTC
TRBJ2-5,TRBD2,TRBV14,16,NA,CASSQATGGAPETQYF,TGTGCCAGCAGCCAAGCGACCGGGGGGGCTCCAGAGACCCAGTACTTC
TRBJ2-2,NA,TRBV4-1,19,NA,CASSQDRLVSNLNPGELFF,TGCGCCAGCAGCCAAGATCGGCTAGTCAGCAACCTGAACCCCGGGGAGCTGTTTTTT
TRBJ2-5,NA,TRBV19,14,NA,CASGGADPQETQYF,TGTGCCAGTGGGGGGGCAGATCCACAAGAGACCCAGTACTTC
TRBJ2-2,TRBD1,TRBV28,16,NA,CASSTGDEPNTGELFF,TGTGCCAGCAGTACAGGGGACGAACCGAACACCGGGGAGCTGTTTTTT
TRBJ2-2,NA,TRBV4-3,19,NA,CASSQDPLRRGRAAGELFF,TGCGCCAGCAGCCAGGACCCCCTTAGGAGGGGTCGGGCGGCCGGGGAGCTGTTTTTT
TRBJ2-7,NA,TRBV5-3,14,once,CARSNYRAPYEQYF,TGTGCCAGAAGCAACTACAGGGCTCCCTACGAGCAGTACTTC
TRBJ2-3,TRBD2,TRBV4-3,16,NA,CASSQNLAVAEDTQYF,TGCGCCAGCAGCCAAAACCTAGCGGTGGCGGAAGATACGCAGTATTTT
TRBJ2-7,TRBD2,TRBV27,17,NA,CASSPFKAGEPVGEQYF,TGTGCCAGCAGTCCTTTCAAAGCGGGAGAGCCTGTTGGCGAGCAGTACTTC
TRBJ2-7,TRBD1,TRBV5-1,14,NA,CASRSRTGTYEQYF,TGCGCCTCCCGATCGCGGACAGGAACCTACGAGCAGTACTTC
TRBJ2-1,TRBD2,TRBV7-6,19,NA,CASSLGASGGRRSYNEQFF,TGTGCCAGCAGCTTAGGGGCTAGCGGGGGGCGGCGGTCCTACAATGAGCAGTTCTTC
TRBJ1-1,NA,TRBV4-3,15,NA,CASSQDSTVDTEAFF,TGCGCCAGCAGCCAAGATTCGACAGTGGACACTGAAGCTTTCTTT
TRBJ2-7,NA,TRBV28,12,few,CASSPEGYEQYF,TGTGCCAGCAGTCCTGAGGGCTACGAGCAGTACTTC
TRBJ2-7,TRBD1,TRBV25-1,15,NA,CASSHQTGGRYEQYF,TGTGCCAGCAGTCATCAGACAGGGGGCCGCTACGAGCAGTACTTC
TRBJ2-5,NA,TRBV7-9,15,NA,CASSSPSGPKETQYF,TGTGCCAGCAGCTCACCTTCCGGTCCAAAAGAGACCCAGTACTTC